The clone carrying this TCR beta chain has a single count. The antigen remains undetermined. The sample has other DNA sequences that encode this CDR3 too. Deletions cut 2 bases from V and 5 bases from J, with 6 bases between. The length of the CDR3 is 12 residues. The germline V gene encodes CDR1 KGHSH and CDR2 LQKENI. The data stem from a study of shared clonotypes between healthy human individuals. Findings of the study overall: Generally, naive subsets (rather than memory subsets) showed larger estimated richness.

Free of recent acute infections or vaccinations, the donors were healthy HIV-negative adults. The study drew all its donors from Caucasian adults living in Nashville, Tennessee. The input for sorted-subset replicate PCRs was approximately 200 ng DNA, some 30,000 T cell genomes. Produced via immunoSEQ multiplex PCR; TCRdb's table is partial and in-frame only. Here the sample spans roughly 1 million clones, approximately 72% being singletons. Sequenced material: memory CD4+ T cells sorted from blood. Subset reported: CD45RA-negative fraction. The source is a man younger than 30 in good health. The rearrangement links TRBV18 to TRBJ1-2; D unresolved. CDR3 amino acids: CASSPTGYGYTF. Here the CDR3 DNA reads TGTGCCAGCTCACCAACCGGATATGGCTACACCTTC.